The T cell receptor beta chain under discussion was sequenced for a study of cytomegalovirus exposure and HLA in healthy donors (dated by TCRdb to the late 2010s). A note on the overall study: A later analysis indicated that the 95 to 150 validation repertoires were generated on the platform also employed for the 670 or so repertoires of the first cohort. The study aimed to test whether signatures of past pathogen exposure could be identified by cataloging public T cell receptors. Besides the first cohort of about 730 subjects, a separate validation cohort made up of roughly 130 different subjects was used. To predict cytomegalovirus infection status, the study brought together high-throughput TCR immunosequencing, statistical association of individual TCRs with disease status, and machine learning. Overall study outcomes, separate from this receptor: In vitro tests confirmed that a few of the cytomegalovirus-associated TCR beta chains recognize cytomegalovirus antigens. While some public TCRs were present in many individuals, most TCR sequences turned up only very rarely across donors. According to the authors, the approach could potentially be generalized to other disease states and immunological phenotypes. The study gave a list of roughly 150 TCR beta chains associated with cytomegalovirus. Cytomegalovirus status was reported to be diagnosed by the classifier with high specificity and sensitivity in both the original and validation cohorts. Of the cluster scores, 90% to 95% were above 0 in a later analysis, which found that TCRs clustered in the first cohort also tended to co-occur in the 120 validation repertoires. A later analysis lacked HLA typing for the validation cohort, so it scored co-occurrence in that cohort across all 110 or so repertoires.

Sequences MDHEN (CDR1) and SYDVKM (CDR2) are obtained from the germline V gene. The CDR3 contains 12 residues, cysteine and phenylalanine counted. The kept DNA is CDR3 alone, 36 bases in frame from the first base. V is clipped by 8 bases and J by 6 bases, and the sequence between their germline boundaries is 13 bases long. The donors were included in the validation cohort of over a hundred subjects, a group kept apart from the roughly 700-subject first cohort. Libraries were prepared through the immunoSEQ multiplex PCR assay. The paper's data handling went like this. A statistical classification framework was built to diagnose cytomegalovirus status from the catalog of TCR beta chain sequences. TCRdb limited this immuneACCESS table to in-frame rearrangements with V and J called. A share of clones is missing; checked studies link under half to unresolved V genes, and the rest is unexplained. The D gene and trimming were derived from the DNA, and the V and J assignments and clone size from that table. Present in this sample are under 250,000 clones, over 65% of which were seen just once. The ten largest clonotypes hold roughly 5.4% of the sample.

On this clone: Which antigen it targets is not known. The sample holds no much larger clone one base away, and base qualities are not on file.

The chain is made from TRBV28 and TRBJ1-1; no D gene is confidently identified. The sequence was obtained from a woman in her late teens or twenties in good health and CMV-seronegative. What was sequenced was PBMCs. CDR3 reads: CASLFKGAEAFF. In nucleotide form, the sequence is TGTGCCAGCCTCTTTAAAGGTGCTGAAGCTTTCTTT.